This T cell receptor beta chain was sequenced in a study of cytomegalovirus exposure and HLA in healthy donors. Study results and limitations: Subsequent analysis revealed that first-cohort TCR clusters tended to co-occur in the roughly 120 validation repertoires. It was confirmed in vitro that three of the CMV-associated chains were specific for CMV antigens. The study recorded 150 to 200 TCR beta chains that were cytomegalovirus-associated.

The donors belonged to the approximately 120-subject validation cohort, separate from the roughly 650-subject first cohort. Regarding this clone: Its antigen is still unknown.

Clones were sequenced by immunoSEQ multiplex PCR, and TCRdb holds only the in-frame ones, with some missing. The data hold some 120,000 clones, with about 90% observed a single time. Looked up from germline, CDR1 is MNHEY and CDR2 is SVGAGI. The CDR3 is made up of 15 amino acids. With 6 bases clipped from V and 4 bases from J, the junction kept 8 bases outside the gene matches. The chain employs TRBV6-5 and TRBJ1-3, with 8 nucleotides matching TRBD1. The sequence derives from a woman between 18 and 29 years old in good health and CMV-seronegative. Sequenced material: PBMCs. The CDR3 sequence: CASRGVDREGNTIYF. The CDR3, as DNA: TGTGCCAGCAGGGGCGTGGACAGGGAAGGAAACACCATATATTTT.